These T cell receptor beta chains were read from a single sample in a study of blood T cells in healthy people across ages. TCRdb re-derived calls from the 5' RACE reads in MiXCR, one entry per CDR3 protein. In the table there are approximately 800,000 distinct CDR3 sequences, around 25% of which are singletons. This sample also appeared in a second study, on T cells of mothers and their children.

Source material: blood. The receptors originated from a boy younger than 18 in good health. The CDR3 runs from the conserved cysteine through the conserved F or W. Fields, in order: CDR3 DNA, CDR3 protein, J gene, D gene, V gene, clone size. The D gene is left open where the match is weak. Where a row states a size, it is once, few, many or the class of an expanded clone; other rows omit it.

TGTGCCAGCAGTACCCGGGACCTCTACGAGCAGTACTTC | CASSTRDLYEQYF | TRBJ2-7 | . | TRBV12-3/TRBV12-4 | few
TGCAGTGCGAAGGGGACGGGGGAGACCCAGTACTTC | CSAKGTGETQYF | TRBJ2-5 | . | TRBV20-1 | few
TGTGCCAGCAGCTTAGGGGGTTGGAACTATGGCTACACTTTC | CASSLGGWNYGYTF | TRBJ1-2 | . | TRBV11-2 | few
TGTGCCAACAGCTCAAGACAGGCGCCGGGGGAGACCCAGTACTTC | CANSSRQAPGETQYF | TRBJ2-5 | . | TRBV7-9 | .
TGCGCCAGCAGCTTGGGTAAACTAGCGGGGTACAATGAGCAGTTCTTC | CASSLGKLAGYNEQFF | TRBJ2-1 | TRBD2 | TRBV5-1 | .
TGCGCCAGCAGCTTGCGGGGGCCAGACTATGGCTACACCTTC | CASSLRGPDYGYTF | TRBJ1-2 | . | TRBV5-1 | few
TGTGCCAGCAGCTCCGCCGGGACAGGGAATGAAAAACTGTTTTTT | CASSSAGTGNEKLFF | TRBJ1-4 | TRBD1 | TRBV11-2 | many
TGTGCCAGCAGCTTAGTTTCCCCCCGGACTAGCGAGAACACAGATACGCAGTATTTT | CASSLVSPRTSENTDTQYF | TRBJ2-3 | TRBD2 | TRBV7-6 | few
TGTGCCAGCAGCCTCCAGGGCCTCTACAATGAGCAGTTCTTC | CASSLQGLYNEQFF | TRBJ2-1 | . | TRBV7-2 | few
TGCAGCGTTCTCGGGACAGGGGGCACTGAAGCTTTCTTT | CSVLGTGGTEAFF | TRBJ1-1 | TRBD1 | TRBV29-1 | .
TGTGCCAGCAGCTTCGACGGACACCGTAATGAAAAACTGTTTTTT | CASSFDGHRNEKLFF | TRBJ1-4 | . | TRBV7-9 | .
TGTGCCAGCAGCTTAGGTCCAGCCCCGGACAATGAGCAGTTCTTC | CASSLGPAPDNEQFF | TRBJ2-1 | . | TRBV11-1 | few
TGTGCCAGCAGTTCCCCCGTGGCCTATGGCTACACCTTC | CASSSPVAYGYTF | TRBJ1-2 | . | TRBV12-3/TRBV12-4 | .